Described below is a single T cell receptor beta chain sequence and its context. Its antigen is unidentified. This record belongs to a study of cytomegalovirus exposure and HLA in healthy donors. Study-wide results and caveats: By a later analysis, the bulk of CMV-associated TCR beta chains appeared HLA-restricted.

The trim removed 3 bases at V and 0 bases at J, leaving 6 bases unmatched. Germline assignment: CDR1 LNHDA and CDR2 SQIVND (reference sequence). The CDR3 is 16 residues long. The PCR was carried out with 60 Vbeta primers and 13 Jbeta primers. Sequencing was performed with immunoSEQ multiplex PCR; in TCRdb, only in-frame clones are kept and a portion is missing. The data hold about 110,000 clones, with around 85% observed a single time. The V gene is TRBV19, the J gene TRBJ1-1; 8 bases agree with TRBD1. The clonotype was recovered from a man aged 55 to 69 in good health and CMV-seronegative. The sample taken for sequencing was PBMCs. CDR3: CASSIRTGTMNTEAFF. In nucleotides, the CDR3 is TGTGCCAGTAGTATTAGGACAGGGACCATGAACACTGAAGCTTTCTTT.